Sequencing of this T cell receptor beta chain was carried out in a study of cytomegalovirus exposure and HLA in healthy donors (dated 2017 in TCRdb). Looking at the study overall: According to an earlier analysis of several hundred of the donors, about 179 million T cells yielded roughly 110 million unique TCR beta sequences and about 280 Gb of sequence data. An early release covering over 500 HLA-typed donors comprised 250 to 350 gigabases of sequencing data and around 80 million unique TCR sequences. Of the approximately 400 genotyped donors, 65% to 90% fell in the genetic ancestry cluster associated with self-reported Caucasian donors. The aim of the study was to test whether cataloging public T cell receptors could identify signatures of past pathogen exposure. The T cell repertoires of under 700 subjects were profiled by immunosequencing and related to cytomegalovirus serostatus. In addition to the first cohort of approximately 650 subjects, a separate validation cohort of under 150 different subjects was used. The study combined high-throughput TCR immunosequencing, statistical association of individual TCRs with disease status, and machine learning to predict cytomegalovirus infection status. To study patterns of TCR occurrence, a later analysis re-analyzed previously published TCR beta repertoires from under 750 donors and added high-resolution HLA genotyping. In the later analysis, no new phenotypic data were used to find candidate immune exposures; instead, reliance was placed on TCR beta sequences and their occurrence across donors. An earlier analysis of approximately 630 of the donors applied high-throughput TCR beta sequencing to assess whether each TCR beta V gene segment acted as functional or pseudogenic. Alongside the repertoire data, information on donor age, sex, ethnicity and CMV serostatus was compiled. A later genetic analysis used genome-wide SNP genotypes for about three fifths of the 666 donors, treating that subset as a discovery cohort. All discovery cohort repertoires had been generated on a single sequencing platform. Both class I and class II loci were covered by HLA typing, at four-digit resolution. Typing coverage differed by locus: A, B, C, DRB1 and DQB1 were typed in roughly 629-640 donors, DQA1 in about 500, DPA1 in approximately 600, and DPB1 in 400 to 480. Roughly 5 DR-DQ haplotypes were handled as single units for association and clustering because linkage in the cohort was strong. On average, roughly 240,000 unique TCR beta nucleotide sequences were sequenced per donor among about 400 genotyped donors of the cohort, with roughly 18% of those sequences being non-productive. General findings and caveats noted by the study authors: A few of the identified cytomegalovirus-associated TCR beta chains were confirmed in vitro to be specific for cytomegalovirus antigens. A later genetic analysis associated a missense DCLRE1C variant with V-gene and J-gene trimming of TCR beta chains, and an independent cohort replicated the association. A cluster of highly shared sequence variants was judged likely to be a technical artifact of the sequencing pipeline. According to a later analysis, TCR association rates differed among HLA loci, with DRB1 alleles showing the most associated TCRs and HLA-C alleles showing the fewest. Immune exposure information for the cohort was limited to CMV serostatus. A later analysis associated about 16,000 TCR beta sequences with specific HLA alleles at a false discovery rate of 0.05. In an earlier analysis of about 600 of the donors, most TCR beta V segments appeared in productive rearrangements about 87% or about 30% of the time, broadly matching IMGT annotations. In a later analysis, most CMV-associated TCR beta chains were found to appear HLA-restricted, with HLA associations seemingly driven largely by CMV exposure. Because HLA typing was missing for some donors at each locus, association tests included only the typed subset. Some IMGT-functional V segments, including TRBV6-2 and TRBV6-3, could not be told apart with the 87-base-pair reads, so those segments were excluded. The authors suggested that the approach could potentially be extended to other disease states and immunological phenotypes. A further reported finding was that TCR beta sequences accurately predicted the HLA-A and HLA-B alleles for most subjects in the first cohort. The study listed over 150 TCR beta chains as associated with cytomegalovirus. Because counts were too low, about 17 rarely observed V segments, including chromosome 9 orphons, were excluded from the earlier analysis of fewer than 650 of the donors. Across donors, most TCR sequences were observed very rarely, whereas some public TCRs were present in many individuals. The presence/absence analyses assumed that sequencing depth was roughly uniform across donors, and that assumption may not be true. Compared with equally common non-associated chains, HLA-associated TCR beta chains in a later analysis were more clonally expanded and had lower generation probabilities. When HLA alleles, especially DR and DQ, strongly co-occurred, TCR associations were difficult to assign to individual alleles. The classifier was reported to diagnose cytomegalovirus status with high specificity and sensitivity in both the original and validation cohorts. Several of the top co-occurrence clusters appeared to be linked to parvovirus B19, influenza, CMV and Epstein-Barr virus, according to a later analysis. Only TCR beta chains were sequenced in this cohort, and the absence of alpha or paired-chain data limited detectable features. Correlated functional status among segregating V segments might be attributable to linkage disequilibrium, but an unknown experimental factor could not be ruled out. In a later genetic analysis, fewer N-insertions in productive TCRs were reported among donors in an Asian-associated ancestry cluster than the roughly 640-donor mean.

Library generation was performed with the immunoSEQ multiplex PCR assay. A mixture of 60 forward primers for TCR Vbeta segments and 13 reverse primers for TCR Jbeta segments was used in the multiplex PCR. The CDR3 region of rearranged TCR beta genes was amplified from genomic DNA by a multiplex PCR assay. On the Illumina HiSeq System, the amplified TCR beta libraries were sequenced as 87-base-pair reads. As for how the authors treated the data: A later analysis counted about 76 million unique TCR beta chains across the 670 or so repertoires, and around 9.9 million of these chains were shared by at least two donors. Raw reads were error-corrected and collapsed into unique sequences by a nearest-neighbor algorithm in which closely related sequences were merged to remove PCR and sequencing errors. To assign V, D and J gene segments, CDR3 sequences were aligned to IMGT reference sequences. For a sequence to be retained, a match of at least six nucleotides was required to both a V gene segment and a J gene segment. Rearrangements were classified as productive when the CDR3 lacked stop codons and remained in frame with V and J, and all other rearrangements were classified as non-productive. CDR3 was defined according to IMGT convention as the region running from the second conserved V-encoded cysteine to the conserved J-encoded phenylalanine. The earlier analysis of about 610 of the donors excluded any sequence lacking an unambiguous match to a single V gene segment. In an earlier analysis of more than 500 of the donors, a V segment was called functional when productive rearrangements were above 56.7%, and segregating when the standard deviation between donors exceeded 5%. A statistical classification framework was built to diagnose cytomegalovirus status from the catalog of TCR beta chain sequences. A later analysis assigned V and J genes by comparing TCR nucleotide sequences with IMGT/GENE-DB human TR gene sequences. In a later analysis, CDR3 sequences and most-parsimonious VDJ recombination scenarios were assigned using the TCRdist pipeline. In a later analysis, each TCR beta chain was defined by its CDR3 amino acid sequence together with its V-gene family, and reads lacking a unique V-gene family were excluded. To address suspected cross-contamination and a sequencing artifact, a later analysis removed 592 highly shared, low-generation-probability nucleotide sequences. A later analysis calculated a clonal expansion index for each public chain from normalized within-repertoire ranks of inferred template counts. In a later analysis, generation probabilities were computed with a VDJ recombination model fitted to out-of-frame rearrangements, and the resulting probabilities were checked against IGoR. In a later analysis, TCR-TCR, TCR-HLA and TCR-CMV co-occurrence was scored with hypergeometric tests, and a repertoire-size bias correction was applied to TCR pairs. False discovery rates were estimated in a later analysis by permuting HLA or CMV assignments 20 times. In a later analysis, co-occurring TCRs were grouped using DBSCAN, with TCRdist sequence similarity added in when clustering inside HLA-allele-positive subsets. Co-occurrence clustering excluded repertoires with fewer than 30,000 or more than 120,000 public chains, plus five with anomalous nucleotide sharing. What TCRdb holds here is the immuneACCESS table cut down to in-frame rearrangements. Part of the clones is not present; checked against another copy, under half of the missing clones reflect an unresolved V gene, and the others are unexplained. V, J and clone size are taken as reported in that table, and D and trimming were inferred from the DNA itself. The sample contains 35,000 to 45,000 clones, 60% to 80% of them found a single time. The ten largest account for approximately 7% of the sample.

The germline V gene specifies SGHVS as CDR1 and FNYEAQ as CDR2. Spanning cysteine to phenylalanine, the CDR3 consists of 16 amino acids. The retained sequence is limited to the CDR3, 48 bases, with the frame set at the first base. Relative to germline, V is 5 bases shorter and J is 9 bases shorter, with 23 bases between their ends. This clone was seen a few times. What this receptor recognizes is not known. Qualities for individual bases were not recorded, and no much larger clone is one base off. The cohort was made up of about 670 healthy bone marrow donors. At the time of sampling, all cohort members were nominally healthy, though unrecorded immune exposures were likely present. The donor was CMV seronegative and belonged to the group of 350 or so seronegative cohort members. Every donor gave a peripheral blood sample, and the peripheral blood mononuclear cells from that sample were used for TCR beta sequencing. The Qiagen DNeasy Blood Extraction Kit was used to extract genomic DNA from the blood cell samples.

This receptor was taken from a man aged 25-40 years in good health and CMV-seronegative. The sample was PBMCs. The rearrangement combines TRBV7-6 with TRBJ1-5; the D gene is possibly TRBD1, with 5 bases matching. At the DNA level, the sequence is TGTGCCAGCAGCGCCCTGGGTCTAGGGCAGGGTACGCCCCAGCATTTT. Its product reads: CASSALGLGQGTPQHF.